The clone carrying this T cell receptor beta chain has more than one count but fewer than ten. What it binds is not known. TCR beta CDR3 regions were amplified from RNA transcripts. The HTBI primer set was used in a first-round RT-PCR of the TCR CDR3. TCRdb used MiXCR to reprocess the multiplex PCR reads, holding one entry per CDR3 protein. Of under 650,000 distinct CDR3 sequences listed, 16% were seen once; the top ten hold about 3.8%. Absent ophthalmopathy progression within 18 months defined stable Graves' hyperthyroidism. Patients aged 18 to 65 had newly diagnosed hyperthyroidism of under 2 months' duration. This record belongs to a study of T cells in Graves' hyperthyroidism and ophthalmopathy. Points from the study as a whole: Most thyroid clonotypes expanded above 0.001 were also detected in blood. For ophthalmopathy, model prediction preceded onset by a median about six months.

The CDR3 length is 16 residues. Looked up from germline, CDR1 is KGHDR and CDR2 is SFDVKD. The V gene lost 3 bases and the J gene lost 0 bases, with 10 bases spanning the gap. Specimen: blood. This clonotype originated in a woman aged 30 to 39 with Graves' hyperthyroidism. This chain links TRBV24-1 with TRBJ2-2, with unresolved D. CDR3 nucleotides: TGTGCCACCAGTGATCCCAGGAATTCGAACACCGGGGAGCTGTTTTTT. Amino acids: CATSDPRNSNTGELFF.